These 15 T cell receptor beta chains were sequenced from one sample in a study of T cell responses to AZD1222 COVID-19 vaccine. Generated by immunoSEQ multiplex PCR, the TCRdb table keeps only in-frame clones and is missing some. The sample holds fewer than 130,000 clones; more than 85% are singletons and the top ten take roughly 1.3%. The specimen comprised peripheral blood, sampled on day 0 of AZD1222 vaccination. These receptors originate from an adult in good health.

The rearrangement joins TRBV6-4 to TRBJ1-5; the match to TRBD1 covers 7 bases. The CDR3 loop spans 15 amino acids. V gave up 4 bases and J gave up 5 bases; unmatched junction bases: 8. Germline values: CDR1 MRHNA, CDR2 SNTAGT. CDR3 sequence reads: CASSVLGQKHQPQHF. CDR3 in DNA: TGTGCCAGCAGTGTCCTGGGACAGAAGCATCAGCCCCAGCATTTT.

The J gene is TRBJ2-1, the V gene TRBV4-3, with D perhaps matching TRBD2 (7 bases). CDR1 and CDR2 (germline): LGHNA, YSLEER. Deletions cut 3 bases from V and 4 bases from J, with 19 bases between. This CDR3 region has 17 residues. DNA for the CDR3: TGCGCCAGCAGCCAGATCGATAGGGGGGGCCGTTACAATGAGCAGTTCTTC. Translated: CASSQIDRGGRYNEQFF.

This chain links TRBV7-9 with TRBJ2-7; D might be TRBD2 (6 bases). CDR3 size: 12 residues. Trimming took 5 bases from V and 3 from J, leaving 8 bases between them. Germline V gene sequence: CDR1 SEHNR, CDR2 FQNEAQ (reference sequence). In DNA form, the CDR3 reads TGTGCCAGCAGCGGGACTGGCTACGAGCAGTACTTC. It codes for CASSGTGYEQYF.

This clone appeared once. The J gene is TRBJ1-5, the V gene TRBV6-5, with D unresolved. Germline V gene data show CDR1 as MNHEY and CDR2 as SVGAGI. The V end lost 5 bases, the J end lost 1 base, and 6 bases lay between the germline ends. CDR3 length: 13 residues. The CDR3 coding sequence is TGTGCCAGCAGTCTAAGGAGCAATCAGCCCCAGCATTTT. Amino acid sequence: CASSLRSNQPQHF.

The gene calls are TRBV7-3 and TRBJ2-7; possibly TRBD2 for D (5 bases). CDR3 length equals 15 residues. V lost 2 bases, J lost 5 bases, and 16 bases lay in between. The germline CDR1 and CDR2 sequences are SGHTA and FQGTGA. The CDR3 spells CASSLRGNGADEQYF. The CDR3 region has the DNA TGTGCCAGCAGCTTACGGGGAAACGGAGCCGACGAGCAGTACTTC.

The rearrangement joins TRBV3-1 (or the pseudogene TRBV3-2) to TRBJ1-6, with D perhaps matching TRBD1 (6 bases). V was trimmed by 1 base and J by 6 bases, leaving 10 bases between them. Germline lookup yields CDR1 LGHDT and CDR2 YNNKEL (reference sequence). The CDR3 covers 15 residues. The DNA for the CDR3 is TGTGCCAGCAGCCAAGTGGACAGAGCTAATTCACCCCTCCACTTT. Translated, it gives CASSQVDRANSPLHF.

The V call is TRBV7-3, the J call TRBJ2-5; 9 bases align to TRBD1. CDR1 is SGHTA and CDR2 is FQGTGA in the germline V gene. The CDR3 contains 15 residues. V was pared by 5 bases and J by 0 bases, with 4 bases of the junction left unmatched. CDR3: CASSPTGGYQETQYF. Here the CDR3 DNA reads TGTGCCAGCAGCCCGACAGGGGGATACCAAGAGACCCAGTACTTC.

As to this clone: At one boundary the junction diverges from the germline segment, which might be a read error. The V and J genes are TRBV13 and TRBJ2-3, with 9 positions matching TRBD2. Germline V CDR1 and CDR2: PRHDT, FYEKMQ (reference sequence). The CDR3 runs to 15 residues. The CDR3 bases are TGTGCCAGCAGCGTATTAGCGGGGGACACATATACGCAGTATTTT. Translated, it gives CASSVLAGDTYTQYF.

V usage is TRBV2 and J usage is TRBJ1-2; TRBD1 matches 8 bases. The CDR3 contains 14 residues. V lost 4 bases to trimming and J lost 4 bases; unmatched junction nucleotides: 5. CDR1 SNHLY and CDR2 FYNNEI come from the germline V gene. This CDR3 is CASSVTGGAYGYTF. For the CDR3, the DNA is TGTGCCAGCAGTGTCACAGGGGGAGCCTATGGCTACACCTTC.

This chain's CDR3 is CASSMGGLPYEQYF. The CDR3 DNA reads as TGTGCCAGCTCGATGGGGGGTCTTCCCTACGAGCAGTACTTC. This chain joins TRBV27 and TRBJ2-7; tentative D call: TRBD2 (6 bases). The CDR3 has 14 amino acids. Trimming removed 8 bases from V and 2 bases from J, with 16 bases in between. Per the germline V gene, CDR1 is MNHEY and CDR2 is SMNVEV (reference sequence).

The chain recombines TRBV6-6 with TRBJ1-4, with D unresolved. Trimming left V 2 bases short and J 4 bases short, with 5 bases between. CDR3 length equals 13 residues. CDR1 and CDR2 from the germline V gene are MNHNY and SVGAGI (reference sequence). CDR3 nucleotides: TGTGCCAGCAGTTACCGGGTTAATGAAAAACTGTTTTTT. This sequence encodes CASSYRVNEKLFF.

The chain joins TRBV30 to TRBJ1-5; D not resolved. V dropped 5 bases and J dropped 0 bases, with 8 bases sitting between them. This CDR3 is 13 amino acids long. Germline CDR1 reads GTSNPN; CDR2 reads SVGIG (reference sequence). CDR3 loop: CAWGAFSNQPQHF. Here the CDR3 DNA reads TGTGCCTGGGGAGCCTTTAGCAATCAGCCCCAGCATTTT.

The chain carries TRBV3-1 (or the pseudogene TRBV3-2) and TRBJ2-6, with unresolved D. V was trimmed by 4 bases and J by 0 bases, leaving 7 bases between them. The length of the CDR3 is 15 residues. The germline V gene has CDR1 LGHDT and CDR2 YNNKEL (reference sequence). CDR3 sequence: CASSLFFSGANVLTF. The CDR3 nucleotides are TGTGCCAGCAGCCTGTTCTTCTCTGGGGCCAACGTCCTGACTTTC.

This chain links TRBV7-3 with TRBJ2-3, with D hard to call. The CDR3 contains 13 residues. Germline V gene data show CDR1 as SGHTA and CDR2 as FQGTGA. V lost 3 bases to trimming and J lost 1 base, with 5 bases between them. The CDR3 DNA is TGTGCCAGCAGCTTTCCAGGCACAGATACGCAGTATTTT. This codes for CASSFPGTDTQYF.

This sequence joins TRBV10-3 and TRBJ2-2; TRBD1 agrees at 7 bases. The CDR3 extends over 14 amino acids. Trimming cost V 6 bases and J 6 bases; bases outside gene matches: 7. Germline assignment: CDR1 ENHRY and CDR2 SYGVKD. This chain's CDR3 is CAISETGYAGELFF. The CDR3 region has the DNA TGTGCCATCAGCGAGACAGGGTACGCCGGGGAGCTGTTTTTT.